The 32 T cell receptor beta chains below come from one sample, sequenced in a study of cytomegalovirus exposure and HLA in healthy donors. Researchers ran the PCR with 60 Vbeta and 13 Jbeta primers. Profiled with immunoSEQ multiplex PCR; TCRdb holds only in-frame clones, not every one. The sample records about 150,000 clones, around 75% being singletons. Material for sequencing was PBMCs. The receptors come from a woman aged 40 to 50 in good health and CMV-seronegative.

This chain uses TRBV7-9 with TRBJ1-1; D gene unclear. This CDR3 region has 11 residues. Germline V gene sequence: CDR1 SEHNR, CDR2 FQNEAQ (reference sequence). Trimming took 2 bases from V and 7 from J, leaving 5 bases between them. CDR3 in amino acids: CASSLRHEAFF. CDR3 in DNA: TGTGCCAGCAGCTTACGACATGAAGCTTTCTTT.

This clone was found once. J is TRBJ2-7 and V is TRBV18; the match to TRBD1 covers 9 bases. Germline assignment: CDR1 KGHSH and CDR2 LQKENI. After removal of 6 bases from V and 0 bases from J, the junction contained 6 bases not matched to a gene. The CDR3 extends over 15 amino acids. CDR3 loop: CASSSGQGYSYEQYF. As DNA, the CDR3 is TGTGCCAGCTCGTCGGGACAGGGATACTCCTACGAGCAGTACTTC.

This clone was observed a handful of times. V gene TRBV4-1 combines with J gene TRBJ2-7; D remains unclear. Trimming left V 0 bases short and J 2 bases short, with 5 bases between. Germline V lookup: CDR1 MGHRA, CDR2 YSYEKL. This CDR3 comprises 13 residues. Here the CDR3 DNA reads TGCGCCAGCAGCCAAGATCAAACCTACGAGCAGTACTTC. Translation gives CASSQDQTYEQYF.

This rearrangement joins TRBV5-1 to TRBJ2-2; 7 positions agree with TRBD1. Per the germline V gene, CDR1 is SGHRS and CDR2 is YFSETQ. The CDR3 totals 15 residues. V gave up 3 bases and J gave up 5 bases; unmatched junction bases: 7. In nucleotides, the CDR3 is TGCGCCAGCAGCTCTGACAGGGTCGAAACCGGGGAGCTGTTTTTT. The encoded protein is CASSSDRVETGELFF.

This clone has more than one count but fewer than ten. The chain recombines TRBV10-3 with TRBJ2-7; perhaps TRBD2 as D (6 bases). V was trimmed by 4 bases and J by 5 bases, leaving 15 bases between them. This CDR3 has 14 amino acids. The germline V gene has CDR1 ENHRY and CDR2 SYGVKD. CDR3 bases: TGTGCCATCAGTGGCCGCGGAGGGGAAGACGAGCAGTACTTC. As protein: CAISGRGGEDEQYF.

V usage is TRBV9 and J usage is TRBJ2-1; the D gene is possibly TRBD1 (5 bases). This CDR3 comprises 12 residues. V dropped 0 bases and J dropped 8 bases, with 6 bases sitting between them. Germline V CDR1 and CDR2: SGDLS, YYNGEE. CDR3: CASSVVGDEQFF. The CDR3, as DNA: TGTGCCAGCAGCGTAGTAGGGGATGAGCAGTTCTTC.

The genes are TRBV6-5 and TRBJ1-2; 8 bases map to TRBD1. Germline CDR1 and CDR2: MNHEY and SVGAGI. The CDR3 has 13 residues. J was trimmed by 5 bases and V by 5 bases; bases with no gene match: 4. DNA of the CDR3: TGTGCCAGCAGTCCGGACAGGGAATATGGCTACACCTTC. Its translation is CASSPDREYGYTF.

The genes are TRBV11-2 and TRBJ2-7; the D is unclear. The CDR3 extends over 14 amino acids. V was pared by 1 base and J by 2 bases, with 9 bases between. From germline, CDR1 is SGHAT and CDR2 FQNNGV. The DNA of the CDR3 is TGTGCCAGCAGCTTAGCAGGAAAACCCTACGAGCAGTACTTC. Protein sequence: CASSLAGKPYEQYF. Looking up the rest from reference TRBV11-2 and TRBJ2-7 gives the full variable domain: EAGVAQSPRYKIIEKRQSVAFWCNPISGHATLYWYQQILGQGPKLLIQFQNNGVVDDSQLPKDRFSAERLKGVDSTLKIQPAKLEDSAVYLCASSLAGKPYEQYFGPGTRLTVT.

CDR3 residues: CASTASGATGELFF. Written as DNA, the CDR3 is TGTGCCAGCACCGCCTCAGGGGCTACCGGGGAGCTGTTTTTT. The chain recombines TRBV2 with TRBJ2-2, with D perhaps TRBD1 (6 bases). This CDR3 is built from 14 residues. V lost 7 bases to trimming and J lost 5 bases, with 14 bases between them. Germline V gene lookup returns CDR1 SNHLY and CDR2 FYNNEI.

This chain uses TRBV11-3 with TRBJ1-5, with 7 bases matching TRBD1. This CDR3 region has 16 residues. The trim removed 4 bases at V and 2 bases at J, leaving 8 bases unmatched. Germline V gives CDR1 SGHNT, CDR2 YENEEA. The CDR3 DNA reads TGTGCCAGCAGCTCGTTAGGGGGCTTAGGCAATCAGCCCCAGCATTTT. Its translation is CASSSLGGLGNQPQHF.

The chain has TRBV29-1 and TRBJ2-5; 7 bases are shared with TRBD1. This CDR3 region has 11 residues. In germline, CDR1 is SQVTM, CDR2 ANQGSEA. The J segment lost 7 bases and the V segment lost 6 bases, leaving 5 bases of the junction unmatched. The CDR3 loop reads CSVGTVVTQYF. Here the CDR3 DNA reads TGCAGCGTGGGGACAGTGGTGACCCAGTACTTC.

This chain connects TRBV6-5 to TRBJ1-1; TRBD1 might be the D (6 bases). The CDR3 runs to 14 residues. Trimming removed 4 bases at V and 6 bases at J, with 15 bases between. Germline CDR1 MNHEY, CDR2 SVGAGI. The CDR3 loop reads CASSSTGFRAEAFF. The CDR3 DNA follows: TGTGCCAGCAGTTCCACAGGGTTTAGGGCTGAAGCTTTCTTT.

The chain recombines TRBV6-5 with TRBJ1-1; possibly TRBD1 for D (5 bases). V gave up 6 bases and J gave up 7 bases, with 24 bases separating them. Germline-derived CDR1 and CDR2 are MNHEY and SVGAGI. This CDR3 is built from 16 residues. CDR3 DNA sequence: TGTGCCAGCAGCTACGACTCCTGGGGGGGAGATTTTGAAGCTTTCTTT. This sequence encodes CASSYDSWGGDFEAFF.

The gene calls are TRBV7-9 and TRBJ1-1, with 7 bases lining up with TRBD1. With V trimmed by 1 base and J by 1 base, 6 bases remained unmatched. CDR3 length equals 16 residues. Germline V gene lookup returns CDR1 SEHNR and CDR2 FQNEAQ (reference sequence). The CDR3 loop reads CASSLGGGGQNTEAFF. Written as DNA, the CDR3 is TGTGCCAGCAGCTTAGGAGGGGGCGGGCAGAACACTGAAGCTTTCTTT.

Only one count was recorded for this clone. DNA of the CDR3: TGCGCCAGCAGCTTGACTCTAGCGGGAGGCACCGGGGAGCTGTTTTTT. This sequence encodes CASSLTLAGGTGELFF. This chain joins TRBV5-1 and TRBJ1-3, with 11 bases matching TRBD2. The closer fit of TRBJ2-2 to the DNA end suggests the J call may be wrong. The germline V gene encodes CDR1 SGHRS and CDR2 YFSETQ. This CDR3 contains 16 residues.

The chain recombines TRBV9 with TRBJ1-3; D may be TRBD1 (5 bases). CDR1 is SGDLS and CDR2 is YYNGEE in the germline V gene. Trimming removed 5 bases at V and 4 bases at J, with 16 bases between. This CDR3 has 15 amino acids. The CDR3 coding sequence is TGTGCCAGCAGACTAAACGAAGGACAAGGAAACACCATATATTTT. Translation gives CASRLNEGQGNTIYF.

The V call is TRBV6-5, the J call TRBJ2-1, with 8 bases lining up with TRBD2. The CDR3 is 14 residues long. CDR1 is MNHEY and CDR2 is SVGAGI in the germline V gene. V lost 7 bases to trimming and J lost 4 bases; unmatched junction nucleotides: 6. DNA of the CDR3: TGTGCCAGCACTAGCGGGCGCCAATACAATGAGCAGTTCTTC. It codes for CASTSGRQYNEQFF.

CDR3 sequence reads: CATSRDRGNEKLFF. DNA of the CDR3: TGTGCCACCAGCAGAGATAGGGGTAATGAAAAACTGTTTTTT. The rearrangement links TRBV15 to TRBJ1-4, with D possibly TRBD1 on 5 matching bases. The CDR3 covers 14 residues. Germline values: CDR1 LNHNV, CDR2 YYDKDF (reference sequence). Trimming removed 0 bases at V and 4 bases at J, with 6 bases between.

The chain couples TRBV6-6 to TRBJ2-7, with D possibly matching TRBD2 (6 bases). CDR1 is MNHNY, CDR2 SVGAGI, per germline (reference sequence). V was pared by 6 bases and J by 3 bases, with 21 bases between. The CDR3 contains 16 residues. The CDR3 sequence: CASSLIIGGLGYEQYF. CDR3 DNA sequence: TGTGCCAGCAGCCTCATTATCGGAGGGTTAGGCTACGAGCAGTACTTC.

The DNA of the CDR3 is TGTGCCAGCAGGGGACCGGGAGTGAACACTGAAGCTTTCTTT. It is translated as CASRGPGVNTEAFF. The rearrangement uses TRBV7-9 and TRBJ1-1, with TRBD1 as a possible D gene (5 bases). Trimming stripped 6 bases from V and 0 bases from J, with 11 bases between. The V gene's germline CDR1 is SEHNR and CDR2 FQNEAQ (reference sequence). This CDR3 is 14 amino acids long. The variable domain in full, with the rest retrieved from reference TRBV7-9 and TRBJ1-1, is DTGVSQNPRHKITKRGQNVTFRCDPISEHNRLYWYRQTLGQGPEFLTYFQNEAQLEKSRLLSDRFSAERPKGSFSTLEIQRTEQGDSAMYLCASRGPGVNTEAFFGQGTRLTVV.

This clone came up a few times. The CDR3 DNA sequence: TGTGCCAGCATTGACGAAAGGACAGGCCCCTATAATTCACCCCTCCACTTT. Residues: CASIDERTGPYNSPLHF. The chain recombines TRBV2 with TRBJ1-6, with 7 bases lining up with TRBD1. This CDR3 comprises 17 residues. Germline V CDR1 and CDR2: SNHLY, FYNNEI. V gave up 7 bases and J gave up 2 bases; unmatched junction bases: 11.

The rearrangement uses TRBV4-1 and TRBJ2-7; the D gene is possibly TRBD2 (6 bases). Germline V gives CDR1 MGHRA, CDR2 YSYEKL. The CDR3 covers 18 residues. The germline V and J ends were trimmed by 3 bases and 0 bases, with 21 bases remaining between them. The CDR3 DNA follows: TGCGCCAGCAGCCACCGGGACTCAAGCTTCATTAGCTCCTACGAGCAGTACTTC. Amino acids: CASSHRDSSFISSYEQYF.

This clone showed up just a few times. The gene calls are TRBV2 and TRBJ1-1, with D hard to call. Germline V CDR1 and CDR2: SNHLY, FYNNEI. Between the trimmed V and J ends, which lost 10 bases and 0 bases, there was a span of 24 bases. The CDR3 loop spans 17 amino acids. CDR3 DNA sequence: TGTGCCATCTCCAGGAAGTCCCCCGGTAGGATGAACACTGAAGCTTTCTTT. Its protein is CAISRKSPGRMNTEAFF. Full variable domain (rest looked up from reference TRBV2 and TRBJ1-1): EPEVTQTPSHQVTQMGQEVILRCVPISNHLYFYWYRQILGQKVEFLVSFYNNEISEKSEIFDDQFSVERPDGSNFTLKIRSTKLEDSAMYFCAISRKSPGRMNTEAFFGQGTRLTVV.

The CDR3 bases are TGTGCCAGCTCTCGACAGGGGGAATTCGCAGATACGCAGTATTTT. This translates into CASSRQGEFADTQYF. This rearrangement joins TRBV6-1 to TRBJ2-3, with 9 bases identical to TRBD1. Germline CDR1 and CDR2: MNHNS and SASEGT. Trimming took 8 bases from V and 4 from J; bases not matched to a gene: 10. The CDR3 has 15 residues.

This clone was seen just once. V gene TRBV15 combines with J gene TRBJ1-2, with D possibly TRBD1 on 6 matching bases. The CDR3 runs to 14 residues. Trimming stripped 3 bases from V and 6 bases from J, with 14 bases between. CDR1 and CDR2 (germline): LNHNV, YYDKDF (reference sequence). CDR3 DNA sequence: TGTGCCACCAGCAGTTCGACAGGAGTCGATGGCTACACCTTC. Amino acid sequence: CATSSSTGVDGYTF.

Only one count was recorded for this clone. The chain joins TRBV11-2 to TRBJ2-7; 9 nucleotides align to TRBD2. CDR3 length equals 13 residues. The J segment lost 6 bases and the V segment lost 7 bases, leaving 7 bases of the junction unmatched. Germline assignment: CDR1 SGHAT and CDR2 FQNNGV. CDR3 nucleotide sequence: TGTGCCAGCAAAATGACTAGCGGTCTCGAGCAGTACTTC. Amino acid sequence: CASKMTSGLEQYF. The variable domain in full, completed from reference TRBV11-2 and TRBJ2-7, reads EAGVAQSPRYKIIEKRQSVAFWCNPISGHATLYWYQQILGQGPKLLIQFQNNGVVDDSQLPKDRFSAERLKGVDSTLKIQPAKLEDSAVYLCASKMTSGLEQYFGPGTRLTVT.

The genes are TRBV5-6 and TRBJ1-1; unclear D gene. V lost 1 base, J lost 6 bases, and 7 bases lay in between. Looked up from germline, CDR1 is SGHDT and CDR2 is YYEEEE. The CDR3 is 12 residues long. CDR3 DNA sequence: TGTGCCAGCAGCTTGTGGAGGTCTGAAGCTTTCTTT. This translates into CASSLWRSEAFF.

The V call is TRBV5-4, the J call TRBJ1-1; D is uncertain. Trimming pared 0 bases from V and 5 bases from J, leaving 8 bases between. The CDR3 covers 13 residues. From germline, CDR1 is SGHNT and CDR2 YYREEE (reference sequence). The CDR3 loop is CASSLETGTEAFF. CDR3 coding DNA: TGTGCCAGCAGCTTGGAGACGGGAACTGAAGCTTTCTTT. The complete variable domain, with remaining parts taken from reference TRBV5-4 and TRBJ1-1, reads ETGVTQSPTHLIKTRGQQVTLRCSSQSGHNTVSWYQQALGQGPQFIFQYYREEENGRGNFPPRFSGLQFPNYSSELNVNALELDDSALYLCASSLETGTEAFFGQGTRLTVV.

The chain recombines TRBV6-1 with TRBJ2-5, with a weak D call TRBD1 (5 bases). With the DNA end fitting TRBJ2-7 better, the J assignment may be wrong. This CDR3 is built from 13 residues. CDR1 MNHNS and CDR2 SASEGT come from the germline V gene. Here the CDR3 reads CASSKETAYEQYF. The CDR3 DNA reads TGTGCCAGCAGTAAGGAGACAGCCTACGAGCAGTACTTC.

The chain links TRBV19 to TRBJ2-1; D ambiguous. Between the trimmed V and J ends, which lost 4 bases and 0 bases, there was a span of 7 bases. The CDR3 consists of 14 residues. The germline V gene encodes CDR1 LNHDA and CDR2 SQIVND (reference sequence). CDR3 coding DNA: TGTGCCAGTAGTAGACCGGGCTCCTACAATGAGCAGTTCTTC. Protein product: CASSRPGSYNEQFF.

In regard to this clone: Distinct nucleotide sequences in the sample also encode this CDR3. The chain carries TRBV5-1 and TRBJ1-2; D gene ambiguous. V shed 0 bases and J shed 0 bases, with 6 bases lying between them. The CDR3 runs 14 residues. Per germline, CDR1 SGHRS and CDR2 YFSETQ. CDR3: CASSLGGSNYGYTF. In DNA form, the CDR3 reads TGCGCCAGCAGCTTGGGTGGCTCTAACTATGGCTACACCTTC.

The chain links TRBV5-1 to TRBJ1-5; 7 nucleotides match TRBD1. This CDR3 region has 15 residues. Germline V gives CDR1 SGHRS, CDR2 YFSETQ. V shed 2 bases, J shed 6 bases, and the junction held 8 bases outside the gene matches. The CDR3 reads CASSFTGAGGQPQHF. CDR3 bases: TGCGCCAGCAGCTTTACAGGGGCAGGGGGTCAGCCCCAGCATTTT.